The 3 T cell receptor beta chains listed next were all sequenced from one sample in a study of response to subunit inactivated influenza vaccine listed by TCRdb under 2018. The protocol used for the library was RT-PCR. Sequencing used an Illumina HiSeq 2500. TCRdb trimmed public reads at Q25 via fastp, called clones via MiXCR and kept in-frame beta chains. Rows are unified per CDR3 protein, each entry keeping the most common DNA and genes. This sample gives over 750,000 distinct CDR3 sequences in total; approximately 21% of them show up just once. In total, the top ten clones hold 10% of the sample. Sequenced material: PBMCs from blood, taken more than 4 days after vaccination. The receptors derive from a man in his fifties or sixties who received an inactivated influenza vaccine. Donor details come from another sample of the same person, matched by shared clones.

This clonotype has only a few counts. This chain links TRBV7-2 with TRBJ2-3, with no clear D. Per germline, CDR1 SGHTA and CDR2 FQGNSA. The CDR3 sequence is 14 residues long. V dropped 4 bases and J dropped 0 bases, with 8 bases sitting between them. The CDR3 region is CASSSTVSTDTQYF. As DNA, the CDR3 is TGTGCCAGCAGCTCTACAGTCAGCACAGATACGCAGTATTTT.

This clonotype came up a few times. This chain uses TRBV5-6 with TRBJ2-5; a possible D gene is TRBD2 (5 bases). This CDR3 spans 14 amino acids. Trimming removed 7 bases at V and 6 bases at J, with 19 bases between. From germline, CDR1 is SGHDT and CDR2 YYEEEE. For the CDR3, the DNA is TGTGCCAGCGGATATTCGGCGGGCGGCCAGACCCAGTACTTC. The encoded protein is CASGYSAGGQTQYF.

The chain joins TRBV27 to TRBJ2-5; 12 bases match TRBD2. The CDR3 extends over 17 amino acids. V gave up 6 bases and J gave up 4 bases; unmatched junction bases: 12. Germline V CDR1 and CDR2: MNHEY, SMNVEV (reference sequence). The CDR3 DNA sequence: TGTGCCAGCAGCCGATCCCCGGGACTAGCGGGTCGAGAGACCCAGTACTTC. This codes for CASSRSPGLAGRETQYF.